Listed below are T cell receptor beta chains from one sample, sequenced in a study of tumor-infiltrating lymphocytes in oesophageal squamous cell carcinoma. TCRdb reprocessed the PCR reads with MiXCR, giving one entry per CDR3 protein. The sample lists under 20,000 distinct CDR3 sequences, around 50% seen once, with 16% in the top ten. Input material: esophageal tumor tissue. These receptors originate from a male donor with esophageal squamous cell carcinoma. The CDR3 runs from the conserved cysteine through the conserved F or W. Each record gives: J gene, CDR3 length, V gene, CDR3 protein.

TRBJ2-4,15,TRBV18,CASSPASLAKNIQYF
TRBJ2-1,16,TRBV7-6,CASSPIGLAPNNEQFF
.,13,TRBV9,CASSVTPGYEQYF
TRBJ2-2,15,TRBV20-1,CSATEFGSGTGELFF
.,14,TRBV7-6,CASSYGTHEGIQYF
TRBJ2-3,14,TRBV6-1,CATKFGGPTDTQYF
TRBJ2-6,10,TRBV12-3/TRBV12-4,CASSFDVLTF
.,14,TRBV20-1,CSASARQGVETQYF
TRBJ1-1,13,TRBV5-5,CASSLDLNTEAFF
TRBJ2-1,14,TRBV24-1,CATASREVYNEQFF
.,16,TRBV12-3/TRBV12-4,CASSDIAGVPYNEQYF
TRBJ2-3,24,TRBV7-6,CASRKTSAQETQYFGGTSTDTQYF
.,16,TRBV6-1,CASSGRGLEGAYEQYF
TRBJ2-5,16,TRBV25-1,CASSEIGSGYQETQYF
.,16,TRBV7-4,CASSLRVGRGRETQFF
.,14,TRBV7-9,CASSPGTGTYEQYF
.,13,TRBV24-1,CASTSGSTNEQFF
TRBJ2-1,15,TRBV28,CASTNGFSPTNEQFF
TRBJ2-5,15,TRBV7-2,CASSPTSGRAETQYF
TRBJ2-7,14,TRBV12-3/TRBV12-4,CASSSGTVSYEQYF